The 22 T cell receptor beta chains listed next were all sequenced from one sample in a study of T-cell memory formation after mild COVID-19. Each CDR3 protein is one row after TCRdb ran MiXCR on the 5' RACE reads. The data contain approximately 350,000 distinct CDR3 sequences, around 28% of them seen just once; the ten biggest clones take up approximately 12%. The source material was PBMCs or a T cell subset sorted from them (not recorded which). These receptors all stem from an adult woman who had mild COVID-19 (a few samples of this study predate the infection). Cell type and time point are not known.

This chain joins TRBV7-3 and TRBJ2-1; D not certain. Looked up from germline, CDR1 is SGHTA and CDR2 is FQGTGA. The CDR3 is 14 residues long. V was trimmed by 5 bases and J by 8 bases, leaving 16 bases between them. CDR3: CASSPSTLSHEQFF. The CDR3 DNA is TGTGCCAGCAGCCCCTCGACGCTGAGCCATGAGCAGTTCTTC.

The chain combines TRBV9 with TRBJ2-1, with TRBD2 identical over 13 bases. The germline gives CDR1 SGDLS, CDR2 YYNGEE. V lost 0 bases to trimming and J lost 0 bases; unmatched junction nucleotides: 3. The CDR3 contains 18 residues. In nucleotides, the CDR3 is TGTGCCAGCAGCGTAGAGGGACTAGCGGGGAGCTCCTACAATGAGCAGTTCTTC. This gives the protein CASSVEGLAGSSYNEQFF.

The chain carries TRBV30 and TRBJ1-1; D not resolved. The CDR3 is 14 amino acids. The germline V gene has CDR1 GTSNPN and CDR2 SVGIG (reference sequence). V was shortened by 4 bases and J by 1 base, with 13 bases between the two germline ends. The DNA for the CDR3 is TGTGCCTGGAACAACTTGGAGCAGAACACTGAAGCTTTCTTT. Translating it yields CAWNNLEQNTEAFF.

V is TRBV7-6 and J is TRBJ2-3; D gene unclear. V gave up 5 bases and J gave up 5 bases, with 11 bases separating them. CDR3 size: 13 residues. Per germline, CDR1 SGHVS and CDR2 FNYEAQ. CDR3 in DNA: TGTGCCAGCAGCCCAGAGGTTGTAGATACGCAGTATTTT. This translates into CASSPEVVDTQYF.

This clonotype was picked up a small number of times. The CDR3 nucleotides are TGCAGTGCTAGAGAGGGGACAGATACGCAGTATTTT. Its protein product is CSAREGTDTQYF. This chain joins TRBV20-1 and TRBJ2-3; no definite D call. V lost 0 bases and J 3 bases, leaving 4 bases between the germline ends. The length of the CDR3 is 12 residues. Germline CDR1 is DFQATT and CDR2 is SNEGSKA (reference sequence).

In this sample, this clonotype turned up a few times. This chain uses TRBV24-1 with TRBJ2-5; D call uncertain. Trimming stripped 4 bases from V and 2 bases from J, with 19 bases between. The CDR3 totals 17 residues. The germline V gene encodes CDR1 KGHDR and CDR2 SFDVKD. The CDR3 DNA sequence: TGTGCCACCAGTGACCCGGGTAGTGTTCAGCTACAAGAGACCCAGTACTTC. This codes for CATSDPGSVQLQETQYF.

This clonotype was detected a few times. The genes are TRBV3-1 and TRBJ2-7, with a possible D match to TRBD1 (6 bases). V was shortened by 2 bases and J by 2 bases, with 10 bases between the two germline ends. Germline CDR1 and CDR2: LGHDT and YNNKEL (reference sequence). This CDR3 has 14 amino acids. CDR3 in DNA: TGTGCCAGCAGCCAACGGGGACAAGCCTACGAGCAGTACTTC. It is translated as CASSQRGQAYEQYF.

This clonotype was seen only a few times. The CDR3, as DNA: TGTGCCAGCAGTATCCGACAGGGGGCACAAGAGACCCAGTACTTC. Its translation: CASSIRQGAQETQYF. The chain couples TRBV12-3 or TRBV12-4 to TRBJ2-5, with TRBD1 matching over 10 bases. Germline trimming cut 5 bases from V and 2 bases from J; bases unmatched to any gene: 5. CDR3 size: 15 residues.

The chain joins TRBV7-2 to TRBJ2-5; maybe TRBD1 (6 bases). The CDR3 loop spans 14 amino acids. Germline CDR1 reads SGHTA; CDR2 reads FQGNSA. V was clipped by 5 bases and J by 4 bases, with 14 bases between them. The DNA of the CDR3 is TGTGCCAGCAGCCGTACAGGGAATGGAGAGACCCAGTACTTC. It specifies CASSRTGNGETQYF. Combining the CDR3 with reference TRBV7-2 and TRBJ2-5 gives the whole variable domain GAGVSQSPSNKVTEKGKDVELRCDPISGHTALYWYRQSLGQGLEFLIYFQGNSAPDKSGLPSDRFSAERTGGSVSTLTIQRTQQEDSAVYLCASSRTGNGETQYFGPGTRLLVL.

The chain links TRBV19 to TRBJ2-1; the match to TRBD2 covers 10 bases. Germline V lookup: CDR1 LNHDA, CDR2 SQIVND (reference sequence). Trimming at V came to 1 base and at J to 3 bases, leaving 3 bases not matched to a gene. The CDR3 is 16 residues long. The CDR3 reads CASSIGLAGVYNEQFF. CDR3 sequence (DNA): TGTGCCAGTAGTATAGGCCTAGCGGGAGTCTACAATGAGCAGTTCTTC.

V usage is TRBV7-9 and J usage is TRBJ2-6, with D hard to call. The CDR3 contains 14 residues. Germline V gene data show CDR1 as SEHNR and CDR2 as FQNEAQ (reference sequence). The germline V and J ends were trimmed by 5 bases and 8 bases, with 13 bases remaining between them. CDR3 region: CASSMNPVSNVLTF. DNA of the CDR3: TGTGCCAGCAGCATGAACCCGGTTTCCAACGTCCTGACTTTC.

V usage is TRBV7-3 and J usage is TRBJ2-1, with 9 bases aligning to TRBD2. CDR1 is SGHTA and CDR2 is FQGTGA in the germline V gene. V shed 4 bases, J shed 5 bases, and the junction held 9 bases outside the gene matches. This CDR3 contains 16 residues. The CDR3 reads CASSSGGVAGDNEQFF. DNA for the CDR3: TGTGCCAGCAGCTCGGGTGGGGTAGCGGGAGACAATGAGCAGTTCTTC.

The chain is built from TRBV11-3 and TRBJ2-7, with a weak D call TRBD2 (6 bases). CDR3 length equals 13 residues. Germline CDR1 is SGHNT and CDR2 is YENEEA. V was pared by 5 bases and J by 6 bases, with 14 bases between. Here the CDR3 DNA reads TGTGCCAGCAGCCCCCGGGAGTCCCCCGAGCAGTACTTC. Translation gives CASSPRESPEQYF.

This clonotype was recorded a few times. This chain connects TRBV6-5 to TRBJ1-4; no clear D. Trimming took 0 bases from V and 5 from J, leaving 10 bases between them. CDR3 size: 15 residues. CDR1 is MNHEY and CDR2 is SVGAGI in the germline V gene. The CDR3 protein is CASSYSGPYNEKLFF. In DNA, the CDR3 is TGTGCCAGCAGTTACTCAGGTCCTTACAATGAAAAACTGTTTTTT.

V usage is TRBV18 and J usage is TRBJ1-2; 8 bases align to TRBD1. The length of the CDR3 is 17 residues. Germline lookup yields CDR1 KGHSH and CDR2 LQKENI. J gave up 4 bases and V 3 bases, and 13 bases lay outside the gene matches. The CDR3 DNA reads as TGTGCCAGCTCACCGAATGTGGGGACAGGAACACCCTATGGCTACACCTTC. Protein product: CASSPNVGTGTPYGYTF.

This chain joins TRBV12-3 or TRBV12-4 and TRBJ2-1; possible D gene TRBD2, 6 bases. The CDR3 consists of 11 residues. V dropped 8 bases and J dropped 9 bases, with 11 bases sitting between them. The CDR3 DNA sequence: TGTGCCAGCGATAGAGCGGGTGAGCAGTTCTTC. Its protein product is CASDRAGEQFF.

A few counts support this clonotype. V gene TRBV13 combines with J gene TRBJ2-5, with no clear D. V was trimmed by 4 bases and J by 0 bases, leaving 6 bases between them. Germline assignment: CDR1 PRHDT and CDR2 FYEKMQ (reference sequence). The CDR3 contains 13 residues. CDR3 protein: CASSSRYQETQYF. CDR3 nucleotide sequence: TGTGCCAGCAGCTCCAGGTACCAAGAGACCCAGTACTTC.

The CDR3 here is CASSYGLGDTQYF. In nucleotides, the CDR3 is TGTGCCAGCAGTTACGGGTTGGGAGATACGCAGTATTTT. The chain uses TRBV6-5 and TRBJ2-3, with no clear D. Germline V CDR1 and CDR2: MNHEY, SVGAGI. Trimming left V 2 bases short and J 5 bases short, with 8 bases between. CDR3 size: 13 residues.

This clonotype was observed a handful of times. The chain carries TRBV4-1 and TRBJ2-3, with D unresolved. Deletions cut 4 bases from V and 0 bases from J, with 14 bases between. The CDR3 consists of 16 residues. Germline CDR1 and CDR2: MGHRA and YSYEKL. CDR3 loop: CASSPRTQSSTDTQYF. Written as DNA, the CDR3 is TGCGCCAGCAGCCCTCGGACCCAATCTAGCACAGATACGCAGTATTTT.

The chain uses TRBV9 and TRBJ1-1; D is perhaps TRBD1 (5 bases). The CDR3 totals 14 residues. Germline CDR1 SGDLS, CDR2 YYNGEE. V was pared by 0 bases and J by 8 bases, with 14 bases between. In nucleotides, the CDR3 is TGTGCCAGCAGCGTAGCGCCCGGGGGAGAGGAAGCTTTCTTT. Translating it yields CASSVAPGGEEAFF.

The chain combines TRBV12-3 or TRBV12-4 with TRBJ2-7, with 9 bases lining up with TRBD1. J gave up 3 bases and V 4 bases, and 7 bases lay outside the gene matches. This CDR3 has 15 amino acids. CDR3 residues: CASSSLGTGLYEQYF. DNA of the CDR3: TGTGCCAGCAGTTCCCTCGGGACAGGGCTCTACGAGCAGTACTTC.

A few counts support this clonotype. The V call is TRBV5-1, the J call TRBJ1-1, with D hard to call. The V gene lost 0 bases and the J gene lost 5 bases, with 5 bases spanning the gap. This CDR3 spans 12 amino acids. CDR1 is SGHRS, CDR2 YFSETQ, per germline. CDR3 in DNA: TGCGCCAGCAGCTTGGATAAAACTGAAGCTTTCTTT. Its protein is CASSLDKTEAFF.